The 20 T cell receptor beta chains below come from one sample, sequenced in a study of a mutant IDH1 vaccine in newly diagnosed glioma. Using immunoSEQ multiplex PCR, the repertoire was profiled, and TCRdb retains in-frame clones only, with some absent. The table lists about 92,000 clones, under 90% of them singletons. The sample's time point: baseline, week 1 (first vaccination visit). As to treatment: pre-vaccination baseline after standard-of-care therapy. This material consisted of PBMCs, taken from a glioma patient treated with radiotherapy, temozolomide or both. These receptors were taken from a woman in her fifties or sixties with glioma.

The rearrangement joins TRBV2 to TRBJ2-3; 9 bases agree with TRBD2. J lost 5 bases, V lost 6 bases, and 15 bases had no gene match. The V gene's germline CDR1 is SNHLY and CDR2 FYNNEI. The CDR3 covers 17 residues. CDR3: CASRDIDYRGGVDTQYF. The DNA for the CDR3 is TGTGCCAGCAGGGACATTGACTACCGCGGGGGGGTAGATACGCAGTATTTT. Filled out from reference TRBV2 and TRBJ2-3, the complete variable domain reads EPEVTQTPSHQVTQMGQEVILRCVPISNHLYFYWYRQILGQKVEFLVSFYNNEISEKSEIFDDQFSVERPDGSNFTLKIRSTKLEDSAMYFCASRDIDYRGGVDTQYFGPGTRLTVL.

This chain uses TRBV7-8 with TRBJ1-2; D uncertain. The CDR3 consists of 14 residues. V gave up 0 bases and J gave up 2 bases, with 7 bases separating them. The germline V gene encodes CDR1 SGHVS and CDR2 FQNEAQ. The CDR3 DNA reads TGTGCCAGCAGCTTAGCCAGGCAGAACTATGGCTACACCTTC. Translated: CASSLARQNYGYTF.

This clone was seen only a few times. J is TRBJ2-6 and V is TRBV30; D remains ambiguous. The CDR3 runs to 16 residues. The germline V gene has CDR1 GTSNPN and CDR2 SVGIG (reference sequence). Trimming removed 1 base at V and 0 bases at J, with 10 bases between. The CDR3 protein is CAWSDPRFSGANVLTF. The CDR3, as DNA: TGTGCCTGGAGTGACCCACGGTTCTCTGGGGCCAACGTCCTGACTTTC.

The chain uses TRBV9 and TRBJ1-2; possibly TRBD1 for D (5 bases). The CDR3 extends over 14 amino acids. The germline V and J ends were trimmed by 0 bases and 5 bases, with 11 bases remaining between them. Germline V gene lookup returns CDR1 SGDLS and CDR2 YYNGEE. The CDR3 reads CASSVERGGYGYTF. The CDR3 region has the DNA TGTGCCAGCAGCGTAGAACGGGGGGGATATGGCTACACCTTC.

This chain links TRBV6-5 with TRBJ2-5; TRBD2 agrees at 8 bases. Germline assignment: CDR1 MNHEY and CDR2 SVGAGI. The trim removed 4 bases at V and 4 bases at J, leaving 8 bases unmatched. There are 15 residues in the CDR3. The CDR3 nucleotides read TGTGCCAGCAGTTCCGGGGGGGGGAGGGGAGAGACCCAGTACTTC. It is translated as CASSSGGGRGETQYF.

This clone was counted between two and nine times. This chain links TRBV5-6 with TRBJ1-5; D might be TRBD1 (5 bases). The CDR3 totals 13 residues. Germline CDR1 reads SGHDT; CDR2 reads YYEEEE. V lost 1 base and J 4 bases, leaving 6 bases between the germline ends. The CDR3 DNA reads as TGTGCCAGCAGCTTGCGACAGAATCAGCCCCAGCATTTT. Translation: CASSLRQNQPQHF.

The chain uses TRBV2 and TRBJ2-7, with D possibly called TRBD1 or TRBD2 (5 bases each). There are 13 residues in the CDR3. Germline V gives CDR1 SNHLY, CDR2 FYNNEI. V was clipped by 6 bases and J by 3 bases, with 12 bases between them. DNA of the CDR3: TGTGCCAGCAGGGGGGACGGAAGCTACGAGCAGTACTTC. It specifies CASRGDGSYEQYF.

The chain joins TRBV6-1 to TRBJ2-7; unclear D gene. CDR1 MNHNS and CDR2 SASEGT come from the germline V gene. The ends were cut back, 6 bases at V and 5 bases at J, with 17 bases in the middle. This CDR3 contains 14 residues. The CDR3 region has the DNA TGTGCCAGCAGCGGCCTAAACTGGATCGACGAGCAGTACTTC. Protein sequence: CASSGLNWIDEQYF.

This clone has only one observation. The genes are TRBV18 and TRBJ1-4; a possible D gene is TRBD1 (5 bases). The CDR3 sequence is 16 residues long. CDR1 and CDR2 (germline): KGHSH, LQKENI. V lost 2 bases and J lost 6, with 16 bases in between. The CDR3 DNA follows: TGTGCCAGCTCACCAAGGGACGCCCCTAGGGATGAAAAACTGTTTTTT. Translating it yields CASSPRDAPRDEKLFF.

This clone was picked up a small number of times. V and J are TRBV5-8 and TRBJ2-4; 8 nucleotides agree with TRBD1. V shed 5 bases and J 9 bases; nucleotides not matched to a gene: 13. Germline loops: CDR1 SGHTS, CDR2 YDEGEE. The CDR3 loop spans 15 amino acids. For the CDR3, the DNA is TGTGCCAGCAGTCGTTACCGGACAGGGATAAGCATTCAGTACTTC. The encoded protein is CASSRYRTGISIQYF. The variable domain in full, completed from reference TRBV5-8 and TRBJ2-4, reads EAGVTQSPTHLIKTRGQQATLRCSPISGHTSVYWYQQALGLGLQFLLWYDEGEERNRGNFPPRFSGRQFPNYSSELNVNALELEDSALYLCASSRYRTGISIQYFGAGTRLSVL.

The CDR3 DNA sequence: TGTGCCAGCAGCAGAACGGCGGGGGCCAACGTCCTGACTTTC. Protein product: CASSRTAGANVLTF. The gene calls are TRBV11-3 and TRBJ2-6, with no clear D. The V end was cut by 5 bases, the J end by 4 bases, with 9 bases between. There are 14 residues in the CDR3. CDR1 and CDR2 (germline): SGHNT, YENEEA. Together with reference TRBV11-3 and TRBJ2-6, the CDR3 gives the full variable domain: EAGVVQSPRYKIIEKKQPVAFWCNPISGHNTLYWYLQNLGQGPELLIRYENEEAVDDSQLPKDRFSAERLKGVDSTLKIQPAELGDSAVYLCASSRTAGANVLTFGAGSRLTVL.

The chain joins TRBV27 to TRBJ1-2; 9 positions agree with TRBD1. Germline CDR1 MNHEY, CDR2 SMNVEV (reference sequence). Germline trimming cut 5 bases from V and 4 bases from J; bases unmatched to any gene: 8. This CDR3 contains 15 residues. The CDR3 loop reads CASSPRQGGGYGYTF. Here the CDR3 DNA reads TGTGCCAGCAGTCCGCGACAGGGGGGCGGCTATGGCTACACCTTC.

This clone was detected only a few times. V and J are TRBV4-1 and TRBJ1-1, with 7 bases matching TRBD1. The CDR3 has 16 amino acids. Germline lookup yields CDR1 MGHRA and CDR2 YSYEKL. V was clipped by 5 bases and J by 0 bases; unmatched bases: 9. The CDR3 here is CASSVPGTALNTEAFF. CDR3 DNA: TGCGCCAGCAGCGTCCCGGGGACAGCATTGAACACTGAAGCTTTCTTT.

This clone was recorded a few times. This rearrangement joins TRBV12-5 to TRBJ1-1, with D hard to call. Between the trimmed V and J ends, which lost 3 bases and 8 bases, there was a span of 7 bases. Germline V gene lookup returns CDR1 LGHNT and CDR2 FRNRAP. This CDR3 has 11 residues. The CDR3 bases are TGTGCTAGTGGTTTTCTGCAGGAAGCTTTCTTT. Amino acids: CASGFLQEAFF.

This clone came up a few times. The chain carries TRBV15 and TRBJ1-5; D is ambiguous. CDR3 length: 15 amino acids. V shed 0 bases and J shed 0 bases, with 6 bases lying between them. Germline V gene sequence: CDR1 LNHNV, CDR2 YYDKDF (reference sequence). CDR3 sequence (DNA): TGTGCCACCAGCAGAGATAAAGGTAGCAATCAGCCCCAGCATTTT. Translated, it gives CATSRDKGSNQPQHF.

This clone was counted only a few times. The gene calls are TRBV28 and TRBJ2-1; TRBD2 matches 8 bases. Looked up from germline, CDR1 is MDHEN and CDR2 is SYDVKM. The CDR3 covers 13 residues. V was clipped by 5 bases and J by 6 bases; unmatched bases: 3. This chain's CDR3 is CASSLTSGNEQFF. The DNA for the CDR3 is TGTGCCAGCAGTCTCACTAGCGGCAATGAGCAGTTCTTC.

CDR3: CASSETAGVYEQYF. CDR3 DNA: TGTGCCAGCAGTGAAACGGCAGGGGTGTACGAGCAGTACTTC. The rearrangement joins TRBV25-1 to TRBJ2-7; the D gene is possibly TRBD1 (6 bases). Trimming left V 2 bases short and J 4 bases short, with 12 bases between. This CDR3 is 14 amino acids long. Per germline, CDR1 MGHDK and CDR2 SYGVNS.

In its sample, this clone was seen a few times. The CDR3 is CASSQDLYTEAFF. Here the CDR3 DNA reads TGCGCCAGCAGCCAAGATCTTTACACTGAAGCTTTCTTT. The chain couples TRBV4-3 to TRBJ1-1; no firm D call. This CDR3 is 13 amino acids long. The V end was cut by 0 bases, the J end by 3 bases, with 5 bases between. In germline, CDR1 is LGHNA, CDR2 YSLEER.

This sequence joins TRBV18 and TRBJ1-4; 8 bases align to TRBD1. CDR1 and CDR2 from the germline V gene are KGHSH and LQKENI. The trim removed 3 bases at V and 5 bases at J, leaving 5 bases unmatched. The CDR3 contains 15 residues. In DNA, the CDR3 is TGTGCCAGCTCACCCAACAGGGGGAGGAATGAAAAACTGTTTTTT. Translation: CASSPNRGRNEKLFF.

The genes are TRBV7-8 and TRBJ2-7; D may be TRBD2 (6 bases). Germline V gene lookup returns CDR1 SGHVS and CDR2 FQNEAQ. Trimming left V 1 base short and J 2 bases short, with 9 bases between. The CDR3 is made up of 14 amino acids. CDR3 sequence reads: CASSLEEGTYEQYF. DNA of the CDR3: TGTGCCAGCAGCTTAGAGGAGGGAACCTACGAGCAGTACTTC.